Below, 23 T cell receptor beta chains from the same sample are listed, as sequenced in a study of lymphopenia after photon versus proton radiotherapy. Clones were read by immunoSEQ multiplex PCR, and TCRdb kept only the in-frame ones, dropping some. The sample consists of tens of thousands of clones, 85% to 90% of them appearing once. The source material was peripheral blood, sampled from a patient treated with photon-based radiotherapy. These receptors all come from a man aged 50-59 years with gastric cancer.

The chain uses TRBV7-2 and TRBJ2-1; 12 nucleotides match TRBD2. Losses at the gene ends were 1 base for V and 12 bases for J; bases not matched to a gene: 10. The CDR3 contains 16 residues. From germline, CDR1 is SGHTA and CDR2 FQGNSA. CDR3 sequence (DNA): TGTGCCAGCAGCTTAGATCGGAGGACTAGCGGGATTGGGCAGTTCTTC. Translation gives CASSLDRRTSGIGQFF.

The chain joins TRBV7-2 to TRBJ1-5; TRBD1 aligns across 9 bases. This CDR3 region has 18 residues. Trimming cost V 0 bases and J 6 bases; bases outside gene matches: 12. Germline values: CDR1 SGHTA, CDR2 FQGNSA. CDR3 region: CASSLAPYRGRGGQPQHF. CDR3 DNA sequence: TGTGCCAGCAGCTTAGCCCCTTACAGGGGGCGCGGGGGTCAGCCCCAGCATTTT.

Here the CDR3 DNA reads TGTGCCAGCAGAGCCGGACGGAACACTGAAGCTTTCTTT. It specifies CASRAGRNTEAFF. The chain carries TRBV6-5 and TRBJ1-1; no clear D gene. The CDR3 runs to 13 residues. Germline CDR1 and CDR2: MNHEY and SVGAGI. Trimming left V 6 bases short and J 1 base short, with 9 bases between.

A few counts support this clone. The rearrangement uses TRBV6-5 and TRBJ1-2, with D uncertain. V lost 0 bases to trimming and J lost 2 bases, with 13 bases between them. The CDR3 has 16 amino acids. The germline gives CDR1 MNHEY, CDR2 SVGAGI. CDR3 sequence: CASSYSLVPVNYGYTF. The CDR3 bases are TGTGCCAGCAGTTACTCGTTGGTCCCTGTAAACTATGGCTACACCTTC.

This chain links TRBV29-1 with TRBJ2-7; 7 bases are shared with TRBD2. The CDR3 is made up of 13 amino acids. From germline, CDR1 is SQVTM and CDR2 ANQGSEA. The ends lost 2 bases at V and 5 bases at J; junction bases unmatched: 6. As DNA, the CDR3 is TGCAGCGTTGAATCTTGGGAGGGCGACGAGCAGTACTTC. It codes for CSVESWEGDEQYF.

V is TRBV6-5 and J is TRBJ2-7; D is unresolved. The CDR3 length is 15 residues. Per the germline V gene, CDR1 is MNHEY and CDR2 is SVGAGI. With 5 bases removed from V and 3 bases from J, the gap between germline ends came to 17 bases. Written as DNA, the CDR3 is TGTGCCAGCAGTCCCCCGGGCAGGACCCTCTACGAGCAGTACTTC. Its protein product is CASSPPGRTLYEQYF.

The CDR3 here is CASRYRSVANTGELFF. CDR3 nucleotides: TGTGCCAGCAGATACAGGTCCGTCGCGAACACCGGGGAGCTGTTTTTT. The rearrangement links TRBV27 to TRBJ2-2, with D perhaps TRBD1 (5 bases). Trimming left V 6 bases short and J 0 bases short, with 14 bases between. Germline CDR1 and CDR2: MNHEY and SMNVEV (reference sequence). The CDR3 length is 16 residues.

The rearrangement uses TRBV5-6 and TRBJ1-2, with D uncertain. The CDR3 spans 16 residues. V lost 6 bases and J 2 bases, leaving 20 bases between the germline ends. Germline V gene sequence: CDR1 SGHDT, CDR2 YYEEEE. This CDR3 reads CASISLRLPTNYGYTF. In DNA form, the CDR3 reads TGTGCCAGCATCTCCCTTAGACTCCCTACGAACTATGGCTACACCTTC.

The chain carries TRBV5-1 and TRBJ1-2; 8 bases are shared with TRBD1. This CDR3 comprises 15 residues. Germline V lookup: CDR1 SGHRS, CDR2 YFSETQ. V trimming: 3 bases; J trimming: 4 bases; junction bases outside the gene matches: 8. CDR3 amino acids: CASSSRQGTGYGYTF. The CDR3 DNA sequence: TGCGCCAGCAGCTCAAGACAGGGGACCGGCTATGGCTACACCTTC.

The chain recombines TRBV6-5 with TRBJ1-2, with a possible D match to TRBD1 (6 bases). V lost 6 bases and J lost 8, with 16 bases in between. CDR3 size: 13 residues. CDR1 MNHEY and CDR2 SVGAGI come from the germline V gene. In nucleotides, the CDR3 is TGTGCCAGCAGCCCTGGACAGCACTTAGGCTACACCTTC. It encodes CASSPGQHLGYTF.

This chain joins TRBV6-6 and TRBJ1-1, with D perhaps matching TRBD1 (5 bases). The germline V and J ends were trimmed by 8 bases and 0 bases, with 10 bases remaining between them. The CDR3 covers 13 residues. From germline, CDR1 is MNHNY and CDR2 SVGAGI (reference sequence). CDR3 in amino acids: CASLKGMNTEAFF. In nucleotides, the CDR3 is TGTGCCAGCCTCAAGGGGATGAACACTGAAGCTTTCTTT.

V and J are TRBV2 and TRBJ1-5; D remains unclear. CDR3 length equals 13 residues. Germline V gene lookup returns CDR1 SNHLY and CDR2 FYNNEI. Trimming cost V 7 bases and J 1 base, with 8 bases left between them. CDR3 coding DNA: TGTGCCAGCAAGGAAGGGAGCAATCAGCCCCAGCATTTT. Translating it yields CASKEGSNQPQHF. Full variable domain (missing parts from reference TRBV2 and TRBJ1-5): EPEVTQTPSHQVTQMGQEVILRCVPISNHLYFYWYRQILGQKVEFLVSFYNNEISEKSEIFDDQFSVERPDGSNFTLKIRSTKLEDSAMYFCASKEGSNQPQHFGDGTRLSIL.

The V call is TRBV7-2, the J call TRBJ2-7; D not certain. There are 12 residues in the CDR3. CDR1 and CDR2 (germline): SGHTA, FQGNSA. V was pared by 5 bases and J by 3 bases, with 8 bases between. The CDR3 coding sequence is TGTGCCAGCAGCCAAAACATCTACGAGCAGTACTTC. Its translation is CASSQNIYEQYF.

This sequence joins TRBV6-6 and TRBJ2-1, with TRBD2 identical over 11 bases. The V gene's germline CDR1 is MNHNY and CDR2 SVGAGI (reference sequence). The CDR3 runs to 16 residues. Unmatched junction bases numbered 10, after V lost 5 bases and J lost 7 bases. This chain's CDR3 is CASSPSLAGAENEQFF. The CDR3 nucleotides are TGTGCCAGCAGTCCCTCACTAGCGGGAGCAGAGAATGAGCAGTTCTTC.

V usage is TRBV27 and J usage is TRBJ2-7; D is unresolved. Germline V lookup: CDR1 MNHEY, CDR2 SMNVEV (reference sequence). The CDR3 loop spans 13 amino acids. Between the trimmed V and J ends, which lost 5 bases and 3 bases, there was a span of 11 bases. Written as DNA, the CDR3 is TGTGCCAGCAGTCCCGGTAATTACTACGAGCAGTACTTC. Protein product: CASSPGNYYEQYF.

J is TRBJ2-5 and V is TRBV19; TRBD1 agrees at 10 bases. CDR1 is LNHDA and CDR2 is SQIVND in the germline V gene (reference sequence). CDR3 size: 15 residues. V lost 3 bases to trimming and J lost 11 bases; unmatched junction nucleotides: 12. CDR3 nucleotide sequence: TGTGCCAGTAGTATCGAGCGGACAGGGGGGATGGAGCAGTACTTC. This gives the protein CASSIERTGGMEQYF.

The CDR3 nucleotides read TGTGCCAGCAGCCCCCCAGTGGGGGCGCTCACCGGGGAGCTGTTTTTT. It translates to CASSPPVGALTGELFF. The chain uses TRBV7-2 and TRBJ2-2, with a weak D call TRBD1 (6 bases). Trimming pared 5 bases from V and 4 bases from J, leaving 17 bases between. The CDR3 loop spans 16 amino acids. CDR1 is SGHTA and CDR2 is FQGNSA in the germline V gene.

DNA for the CDR3: TGTGCCAGCAGTTTCGGACAAGGCCATTCACCCCTCCACTTT. Translation gives CASSFGQGHSPLHF. This chain connects TRBV14 to TRBJ1-6; perhaps TRBD1 as D (5 bases). V was pared by 6 bases and J by 8 bases, with 14 bases between. This CDR3 region has 14 residues. Germline V gene lookup returns CDR1 SGHDN and CDR2 FVKESK.

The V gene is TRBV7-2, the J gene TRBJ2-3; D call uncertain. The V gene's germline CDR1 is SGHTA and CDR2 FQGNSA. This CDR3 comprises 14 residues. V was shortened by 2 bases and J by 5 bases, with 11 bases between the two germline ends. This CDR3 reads CASSLSRQLDTQYF. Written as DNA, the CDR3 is TGTGCCAGCAGCTTAAGTAGGCAGTTAGATACGCAGTATTTT.

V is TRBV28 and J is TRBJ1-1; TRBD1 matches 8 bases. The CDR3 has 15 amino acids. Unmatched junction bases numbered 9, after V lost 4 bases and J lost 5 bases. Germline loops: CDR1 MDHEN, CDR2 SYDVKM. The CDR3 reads CASSSHTGGSTEAFF. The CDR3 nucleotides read TGTGCCAGCAGTTCCCACACAGGGGGGAGTACTGAAGCTTTCTTT. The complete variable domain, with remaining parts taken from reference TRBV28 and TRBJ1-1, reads DVKVTQSSRYLVKRTGEKVFLECVQDMDHENMFWYRQDPGLGLRLIYFSYDVKMKEKGDIPEGYSVSREKKERFSLILESASTNQTSMYLCASSSHTGGSTEAFFGQGTRLTVV.

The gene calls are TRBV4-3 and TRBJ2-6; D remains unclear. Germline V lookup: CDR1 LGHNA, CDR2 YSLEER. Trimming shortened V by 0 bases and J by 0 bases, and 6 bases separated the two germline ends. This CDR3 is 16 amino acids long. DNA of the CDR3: TGCGCCAGCAGCCAAGATGTGTACTCTGGGGCCAACGTCCTGACTTTC. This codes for CASSQDVYSGANVLTF.

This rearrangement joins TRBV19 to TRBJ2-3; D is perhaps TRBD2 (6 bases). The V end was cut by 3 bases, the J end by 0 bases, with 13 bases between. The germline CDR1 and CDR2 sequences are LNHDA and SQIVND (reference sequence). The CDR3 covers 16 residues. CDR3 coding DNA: TGTGCCAGTAGTATCGGACTAAGTTCTAGCACAGATACGCAGTATTTT. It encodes CASSIGLSSSTDTQYF.

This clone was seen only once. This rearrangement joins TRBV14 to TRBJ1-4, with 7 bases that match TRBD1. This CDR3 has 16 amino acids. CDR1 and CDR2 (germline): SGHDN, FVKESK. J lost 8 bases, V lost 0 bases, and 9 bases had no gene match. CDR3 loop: CASSQDPDRVEEKLFF. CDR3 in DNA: TGTGCCAGCAGCCAAGACCCAGACAGGGTAGAGGAAAAACTGTTTTTT.